These 24 T cell receptor beta chains originate from one sample sequenced in a study of blood T cell repertoires in COVID-19. Measured with immunoSEQ multiplex PCR; TCRdb has only the in-frame clones, and not every one. The sample yields approximately 300,000 clones, 80% to 90% seen once. Material: PBMCs or T cells enriched from blood (not recorded which). The receptors were gathered from a woman under 40 who had recovered from COVID-19.

The V and J genes are TRBV20-1 and TRBJ1-2, with unresolved D. Germline V gene data show CDR1 as DFQATT and CDR2 as SNEGSKA (reference sequence). The CDR3 consists of 13 residues. Trimming removed 3 bases at V and 2 bases at J, with 10 bases between. CDR3 sequence (DNA): TGCAGTGCTAGTAGGAGGGTAAACTATGGCTACACCTTC. Encoded protein: CSASRRVNYGYTF.

The chain carries TRBV6-1 and TRBJ2-3; 7 positions match TRBD1. Germline V gene lookup returns CDR1 MNHNS and CDR2 SASEGT. The CDR3 loop spans 14 amino acids. V trimming: 2 bases; J trimming: 6 bases; junction bases outside the gene matches: 5. CDR3 residues: CASSERGRVDTQYF. The CDR3 nucleotides read TGTGCCAGCAGTGAAAGGGGGCGCGTGGATACGCAGTATTTT.

V is TRBV5-4 and J is TRBJ2-7; maybe TRBD2 (6 bases). CDR1 is SGHNT, CDR2 YYREEE, per germline (reference sequence). The CDR3 contains 14 residues. V lost 1 base to trimming and J lost 1 base, with 9 bases between them. CDR3 region: CASSLSGESYEQYF. The DNA for the CDR3 is TGTGCCAGCAGCTTGTCGGGGGAGTCCTACGAGCAGTACTTC.

The chain employs TRBV15 and TRBJ2-7; TRBD1 aligns across 7 bases. Trimming cost V 3 bases and J 7 bases; bases outside gene matches: 9. The germline V gene has CDR1 LNHNV and CDR2 YYDKDF (reference sequence). This CDR3 spans 14 amino acids. The CDR3 sequence is CATSSKQGTGEQYF. CDR3 bases: TGTGCCACCAGCAGTAAACAGGGGACGGGGGAGCAGTACTTC.

This chain links TRBV6-5 with TRBJ2-5, with D possibly being TRBD2 (5 bases). Trimming shortened V by 2 bases and J by 5 bases, and 6 bases separated the two germline ends. Germline values: CDR1 MNHEY, CDR2 SVGAGI. This CDR3 comprises 12 residues. CDR3 nucleotides: TGTGCCAGCAGTTACACGGGGGAGACCCAGTACTTC. Protein product: CASSYTGETQYF.

This chain links TRBV5-1 with TRBJ2-7; 10 bases are shared with TRBD2. V shed 4 bases, J shed 5 bases, and the junction held 9 bases outside the gene matches. Germline lookup yields CDR1 SGHRS and CDR2 YFSETQ. This CDR3 contains 15 residues. CDR3: CASSLPTSGPNEQYF. The DNA for the CDR3 is TGCGCCAGCAGCCTACCGACTAGCGGGCCCAACGAGCAGTACTTC.

This clone was detected only a few times. The chain uses TRBV6-4 and TRBJ2-1, with TRBD2 matching 10 bases. The CDR3 is made up of 16 amino acids. J gave up 3 bases and V 9 bases, and 11 bases lay outside the gene matches. CDR1 and CDR2 from the germline V gene are MRHNA and SNTAGT. CDR3 coding DNA: TGTGCCAGTGCAGCTAGCGGGGGCGACGGCTACAATGAGCAGTTCTTC. Amino acids: CASAASGGDGYNEQFF.

This clone was counted a few times. The chain couples TRBV19 to TRBJ1-2; 7 bases fit TRBD1. CDR1 LNHDA and CDR2 SQIVND come from the germline V gene (reference sequence). After removal of 4 bases from V and 8 bases from J, the junction contained 13 bases not matched to a gene. This CDR3 region has 15 residues. The CDR3: CASSRDPTGFGGYTF. CDR3 coding DNA: TGTGCCAGTAGTAGAGACCCGACAGGGTTCGGGGGCTACACCTTC.

V is TRBV3-1 (or the pseudogene TRBV3-2) and J is TRBJ2-1; 8 bases align to TRBD2. CDR1 LGHDT and CDR2 YNNKEL come from the germline V gene (reference sequence). Trimming at V came to 3 bases and at J to 0 bases, leaving 7 bases not matched to a gene. The length of the CDR3 is 17 residues. In DNA form, the CDR3 reads TGTGCCAGCAGCCACCTCTCCAGCGGGAGCTCCTACAATGAGCAGTTCTTC. Amino acids: CASSHLSSGSSYNEQFF.

This CDR3 is CASSFELAGGKRTDTQYF. For the CDR3, the DNA is TGCGCCAGCAGCTTTGAACTAGCGGGGGGGAAGAGGACAGATACGCAGTATTTT. The chain employs TRBV5-1 and TRBJ2-3; 13 positions match TRBD2. V lost 2 bases, J lost 3 bases, and 9 bases stayed unmatched. CDR3 length: 18 residues. Germline loops: CDR1 SGHRS, CDR2 YFSETQ.

The sample holds a few counts of this clone. The V gene is TRBV3-1 (or the pseudogene TRBV3-2), the J gene TRBJ2-1; weak D call: TRBD2 (7 bases). CDR1 and CDR2 (germline): LGHDT, YNNKEL (reference sequence). V lost 2 bases and J lost 0, with 8 bases in between. The CDR3 is 15 residues long. CDR3 in amino acids: CASSQRGGSYNEQFF. CDR3 DNA sequence: TGTGCCAGCAGCCAAAGGGGGGGCTCCTACAATGAGCAGTTCTTC.

This clone has only a few counts. The chain joins TRBV19 to TRBJ1-5; 11 bases align to TRBD1. Germline assignment: CDR1 LNHDA and CDR2 SQIVND (reference sequence). The V gene end was trimmed by 3 bases and the J gene end by 6 bases; junction bases not matched to a gene: 1. This CDR3 spans 14 amino acids. CDR3 in amino acids: CASSMGTGGQPQHF. The CDR3 bases are TGTGCCAGTAGTATGGGGACAGGGGGTCAGCCCCAGCATTTT.

Only a few counts were recorded for this clone. This chain connects TRBV27 to TRBJ2-7; 9 positions match TRBD1. Looked up from germline, CDR1 is MNHEY and CDR2 is SMNVEV (reference sequence). After removal of 6 bases from V and 2 bases from J, the junction contained 14 bases not matched to a gene. This CDR3 has 17 amino acids. The CDR3 is CASSRLGTGSAPYEQYF. For the CDR3, the DNA is TGTGCCAGCAGCCGACTCGGGACAGGGTCTGCTCCCTACGAGCAGTACTTC.

The V call is TRBV4-1, the J call TRBJ2-7, with TRBD2 matching over 8 bases. CDR1 is MGHRA and CDR2 is YSYEKL in the germline V gene. The CDR3 spans 15 residues. V shed 1 base, J shed 4 bases, and the junction held 6 bases outside the gene matches. This chain's CDR3 is CASSQGAGGSYEQYF. The DNA of the CDR3 is TGCGCCAGCAGCCAAGGGGCGGGGGGTTCGTACGAGCAGTACTTC.

The chain employs TRBV6-5 and TRBJ1-6, with D unresolved. Trimming removed 0 bases at V and 12 bases at J, with 9 bases between. Germline values: CDR1 MNHEY, CDR2 SVGAGI. There are 13 residues in the CDR3. The CDR3 nucleotides are TGTGCCAGCAGTTACTCCGATGGGCTACCCCTCCACTTT. As protein: CASSYSDGLPLHF.

The chain couples TRBV29-1 to TRBJ1-5, with 8 bases that match TRBD1. The CDR3 sequence is 12 residues long. Germline V gives CDR1 SQVTM, CDR2 ANQGSEA. The V and J ends lost 4 bases and 5 bases, in that order; junction bases with no gene match: 1. CDR3 DNA: TGCAGCGTTGCAGGGGGCGATCAGCCCCAGCATTTT. Translating it yields CSVAGGDQPQHF.

The rearrangement joins TRBV15 to TRBJ2-7; 9 nucleotides match TRBD1. The CDR3 contains 14 residues. The germline CDR1 and CDR2 sequences are LNHNV and YYDKDF (reference sequence). V gave up 0 bases and J gave up 3 bases; unmatched junction bases: 0. Here the CDR3 reads CATSREGQGYEQYF. For the CDR3, the DNA is TGTGCCACCAGCAGAGAGGGACAGGGCTACGAGCAGTACTTC.

The chain uses TRBV2 and TRBJ2-2, with D possibly being TRBD1 (5 bases). V was trimmed by 5 bases and J by 0 bases, leaving 13 bases between them. CDR1 is SNHLY, CDR2 FYNNEI, per germline. This CDR3 is 16 amino acids long. In DNA, the CDR3 is TGTGCCAGCAGTTCCGACAGATTTGCGAACACCGGGGAGCTGTTTTTT. It codes for CASSSDRFANTGELFF. Full variable domain (missing parts from reference TRBV2 and TRBJ2-2): EPEVTQTPSHQVTQMGQEVILRCVPISNHLYFYWYRQILGQKVEFLVSFYNNEISEKSEIFDDQFSVERPDGSNFTLKIRSTKLEDSAMYFCASSSDRFANTGELFFGEGSRLTVL.

This clone was seen a few times. The chain links TRBV24-1 to TRBJ1-5; D is unclear. The germline gives CDR1 KGHDR, CDR2 SFDVKD. Trimming shortened V by 0 bases and J by 6 bases, and 5 bases separated the two germline ends. The CDR3 contains 13 residues. The CDR3 is CATSDLSGQPQHF. The CDR3 bases are TGTGCCACCAGTGATTTGAGCGGTCAGCCCCAGCATTTT.

This chain uses TRBV4-1 with TRBJ1-1, with D hard to call. The length of the CDR3 is 18 residues. V was clipped by 1 base and J by 0 bases, with 18 bases between them. CDR1 MGHRA and CDR2 YSYEKL come from the germline V gene. DNA for the CDR3: TGCGCCAGCAGCCAAGTGAGCGGAAATTGGAACATGAACACTGAAGCTTTCTTT. It encodes CASSQVSGNWNMNTEAFF.

This clone has just one count. This rearrangement joins TRBV7-9 to TRBJ2-7; the match to TRBD1 covers 9 bases. The germline gives CDR1 SEHNR, CDR2 FQNEAQ (reference sequence). V lost 5 bases, J lost 6 bases, and 8 bases stayed unmatched. The CDR3 has 14 residues. The CDR3 DNA sequence: TGTGCCAGCAGCGTACAGGGGGCTGAGGGCGAGCAGTACTTC. Translated: CASSVQGAEGEQYF.

V usage is TRBV4-1 and J usage is TRBJ2-3; 10 bases agree with TRBD2. The CDR3 extends over 15 amino acids. V lost 2 bases and J lost 3; bases outside the gene matches: 2. Germline V gene sequence: CDR1 MGHRA, CDR2 YSYEKL. The CDR3 reads CASSQLAGVTDTQYF. CDR3 bases: TGCGCCAGCAGCCAACTAGCGGGAGTTACAGATACGCAGTATTTT.

This chain uses TRBV7-9 with TRBJ2-7; TRBD1 matches 7 bases. This CDR3 region has 13 residues. Looked up from germline, CDR1 is SEHNR and CDR2 is FQNEAQ (reference sequence). After removal of 6 bases from V and 5 bases from J, the junction contained 7 bases not matched to a gene. The CDR3 loop is CASRPDRPDEQYF. Here the CDR3 DNA reads TGTGCCAGCAGACCGGACAGGCCCGACGAGCAGTACTTC.

The table lists this clone with a count of one. The chain couples TRBV5-4 to TRBJ1-4, with D perhaps TRBD1 (6 bases). The V end lost 1 base, the J end lost 8 bases, and 15 bases lay between the germline ends. The germline gives CDR1 SGHNT, CDR2 YYREEE (reference sequence). CDR3 size: 15 residues. The CDR3 loop is CASSLSQGSREKLFF. CDR3 coding DNA: TGTGCCAGCAGCTTGTCACAGGGCTCTAGAGAAAAACTGTTTTTT.